Shown below are 15 T cell receptor beta chains from a single sample sequenced in a study of blood T cell repertoires in COVID-19 (TCRdb year 2020). The library was prepared using the immunoSEQ multiplex PCR assay. Sourced from immuneACCESS, this table was stored by TCRdb with only in-frame sequences that have V and J called. A share of the clones is absent; for the studies checked, an unresolved V gene accounts for under half, and the remainder has no known explanation. The sample table holds some 120,000 clones, of which 85% to 90% were seen once. The ten largest clones capture about 7.3% of the sample. The specimen was peripheral blood. Source of these receptors: a man aged 50-59 years with acute or convalescent COVID-19.

The chain couples TRBV5-1 to TRBJ2-7; weak D call: TRBD2 (6 bases). V was clipped by 4 bases and J by 0 bases, with 14 bases between them. The CDR3 sequence is 15 residues long. CDR1 is SGHRS, CDR2 YFSETQ, per germline. This CDR3 is CASSPGTSYSYEQYF. The CDR3 DNA reads as TGCGCCAGCAGCCCCGGGACTTCATACTCCTACGAGCAGTACTTC.

The chain joins TRBV4-3 to TRBJ1-2, with D uncertain. This CDR3 has 14 amino acids. Germline CDR1 is LGHNA and CDR2 is YSLEER. Trimming took 0 bases from V and 6 from J, leaving 11 bases between them. The CDR3 bases are TGCGCCAGCAGCCAAGACAGGCTCCTTGATGGCTACACCTTC. Its protein is CASSQDRLLDGYTF.

This clone was found a few times. This CDR3 reads CAWRKLNSGRAYNEQFF. CDR3 nucleotide sequence: TGTGCCTGGAGAAAACTGAATAGCGGGAGGGCCTACAATGAGCAGTTCTTC. The chain couples TRBV30 to TRBJ2-1; the match to TRBD2 covers 11 bases. V lost 3 bases and J lost 2; bases outside the gene matches: 9. The length of the CDR3 is 17 residues. Germline CDR1 and CDR2: GTSNPN and SVGIG (reference sequence).

V gene TRBV30 combines with J gene TRBJ1-6; maybe TRBD1 (5 bases). This CDR3 spans 16 amino acids. CDR1 and CDR2 (germline): GTSNPN, SVGIG (reference sequence). The V gene lost 0 bases and the J gene lost 8 bases, with 17 bases spanning the gap. CDR3 sequence (DNA): TGTGCCTGGAGTGTACATTTTTTCGGGGGTGATTCACCCCTCCACTTT. Its translation is CAWSVHFFGGDSPLHF.

The chain couples TRBV7-2 to TRBJ2-3, with D possibly being TRBD1 (5 bases). Germline V lookup: CDR1 SGHTA, CDR2 FQGNSA. The V end lost 5 bases, the J end lost 0 bases, and 12 bases lay between the germline ends. CDR3 length: 15 residues. The CDR3 nucleotides are TGTGCCAGCAGCCTCCGGACACTTAGCACAGATACGCAGTATTTT. Protein: CASSLRTLSTDTQYF.

The J gene is TRBJ1-2, the V gene TRBV12-3 or TRBV12-4, with TRBD1 matching 7 bases. The CDR3 extends over 13 amino acids. Germline trimming cut 3 bases from V and 8 bases from J; bases unmatched to any gene: 6. CDR3 coding DNA: TGTGCCAGCAGTTTGACAGGGCTGAGGGGCTACACCTTC. This codes for CASSLTGLRGYTF.

This chain uses TRBV29-1 with TRBJ1-3; TRBD1 agrees at 7 bases. The CDR3 loop spans 14 amino acids. Germline CDR1 and CDR2: SQVTM and ANQGSEA. The V segment lost 3 bases and the J segment 4 bases; nucleotides outside the gene matches: 6. CDR3 protein: CSVEQGVGGNTIYF. The CDR3 DNA follows: TGCAGCGTTGAGCAGGGGGTTGGAGGAAACACCATATATTTT.

The gene calls are TRBV9 and TRBJ1-4; D remains ambiguous. V lost 6 bases, J lost 6 bases, and 18 bases lay in between. The CDR3 runs 15 residues. Germline lookup yields CDR1 SGDLS and CDR2 YYNGEE. The CDR3 here is CASNRRGSGDEKLFF. The CDR3 region has the DNA TGTGCCAGCAACCGCCGAGGTTCCGGGGATGAAAAACTGTTTTTT.

The chain employs TRBV2 and TRBJ2-1; 11 bases fit TRBD1. CDR1 is SNHLY and CDR2 is FYNNEI in the germline V gene. This CDR3 contains 15 residues. Trimming at V came to 5 bases and at J to 4 bases, leaving 4 bases not matched to a gene. The CDR3, as DNA: TGTGCCAGCAGTTCGGACAGGGGGCTGTACAATGAGCAGTTCTTC. It specifies CASSSDRGLYNEQFF.

The chain joins TRBV5-1 to TRBJ2-7, with TRBD2 identical over 8 bases. This CDR3 is 14 amino acids long. Germline trimming cut 6 bases from V and 2 bases from J; bases unmatched to any gene: 7. Per the germline V gene, CDR1 is SGHRS and CDR2 is YFSETQ. The CDR3 protein is CASIQSGGTYEQYF. CDR3 DNA: TGCGCCAGCATCCAAAGCGGGGGAACCTACGAGCAGTACTTC. Filled out from reference TRBV5-1 and TRBJ2-7, the complete variable domain reads KAGVTQTPRYLIKTRGQQVTLSCSPISGHRSVSWYQQTPGQGLQFLFEYFSETQRNKGNFPGRFSGRQFSNSRSEMNVSTLELGDSALYLCASIQSGGTYEQYFGPGTRLTVT.

The chain employs TRBV28 and TRBJ1-1; the match to TRBD1 covers 9 bases. J lost 5 bases, V lost 5 bases, and 6 bases had no gene match. Germline-derived CDR1 and CDR2 are MDHEN and SYDVKM. The CDR3 consists of 14 residues. The DNA of the CDR3 is TGTGCCAGCAGTCCGACAGGGGGTAGGACTGAAGCTTTCTTT. Amino acids: CASSPTGGRTEAFF. The entire variable domain, with the rest obtained from reference TRBV28 and TRBJ1-1, is as follows: DVKVTQSSRYLVKRTGEKVFLECVQDMDHENMFWYRQDPGLGLRLIYFSYDVKMKEKGDIPEGYSVSREKKERFSLILESASTNQTSMYLCASSPTGGRTEAFFGQGTRLTVV.

The chain employs TRBV3-1 (or the pseudogene TRBV3-2) and TRBJ1-4, with D possibly TRBD1 on 5 matching bases. The ends were cut back, 4 bases at V and 6 bases at J, with 15 bases in the middle. Germline V gene sequence: CDR1 LGHDT, CDR2 YNNKEL (reference sequence). This CDR3 spans 15 amino acids. For the CDR3, the DNA is TGTGCCAGCAGCCCAGGAAGGGGAAGGGATGAAAAACTGTTTTTT. Amino acid sequence: CASSPGRGRDEKLFF.

This chain connects TRBV6-5 to TRBJ1-6; 8 bases are shared with TRBD1. After removal of 6 bases from V and 8 bases from J, the junction contained 9 bases not matched to a gene. The CDR3 consists of 15 residues. Germline lookup yields CDR1 MNHEY and CDR2 SVGAGI. CDR3 protein: CASRNRGALDSPLHF. DNA for the CDR3: TGTGCCAGCAGGAACAGGGGGGCCCTTGATTCACCCCTCCACTTT.

This chain joins TRBV7-9 and TRBJ2-1, with D unclear. Trimming shortened V by 5 bases and J by 8 bases, and 7 bases separated the two germline ends. Germline V gene data show CDR1 as SEHNR and CDR2 as FQNEAQ (reference sequence). The CDR3 has 11 residues. In DNA, the CDR3 is TGTGCCAGCAGCCCCGAGCATGAGCAGTTCTTC. Its protein is CASSPEHEQFF. Based on the CDR3 plus reference TRBV7-9 and TRBJ2-1, the full variable domain is DTGVSQNPRHKITKRGQNVTFRCDPISEHNRLYWYRQTLGQGPEFLTYFQNEAQLEKSRLLSDRFSAERPKGSFSTLEIQRTEQGDSAMYLCASSPEHEQFFGPGTRLTVL.

The CDR3 DNA reads as TGTGCCAGTAGCAGCGGGGGTCATGGCTACACCTTC. Translated, it gives CASSSGGHGYTF. The chain carries TRBV19 and TRBJ1-2; D possibly corresponds to TRBD1 (5 bases). V lost 6 bases and J 6 bases, leaving 11 bases between the germline ends. The CDR3 runs 12 residues. Per the germline V gene, CDR1 is LNHDA and CDR2 is SQIVND (reference sequence).